Each of the 13 T cell receptor beta chains below was sequenced from the same sample in a study of blood T cell repertoires in COVID-19. Generated by immunoSEQ multiplex PCR, the TCRdb table keeps only in-frame clones and is missing some. The sample consists of around 340,000 clones, around 88% of them appearing once. Sequenced input: peripheral blood. Receptors originate from a woman in her sixties or seventies with COVID-19, enrolled during active disease.

This sequence joins TRBV27 and TRBJ2-3; 12 bases match TRBD2. The CDR3 totals 13 residues. Germline V lookup: CDR1 MNHEY, CDR2 SMNVEV (reference sequence). With 9 bases clipped from V and 3 bases from J, the junction kept 1 base outside the gene matches. CDR3 nucleotide sequence: TGTGCCAGTGGGACTAGCGGGACAGATACGCAGTATTTT. This codes for CASGTSGTDTQYF.

A single count supports this clone. The J gene is TRBJ1-1, the V gene TRBV5-1, with D maybe TRBD1 (5 bases). Trimming shortened V by 4 bases and J by 5 bases, and 12 bases separated the two germline ends. Germline values: CDR1 SGHRS, CDR2 YFSETQ. This CDR3 spans 13 amino acids. The DNA for the CDR3 is TGCGCCAGCAGCCCTCTCGGGGGTACTGAAGCTTTCTTT. Its translation: CASSPLGGTEAFF.

CDR3 in amino acids: CASSPDRYTEAFF. The CDR3 bases are TGCGCCAGCAGCCCAGACAGGTACACTGAAGCTTTCTTT. The chain employs TRBV5-1 and TRBJ1-1; weak D call: TRBD1 (6 bases). The ends were cut back, 4 bases at V and 3 bases at J, with 10 bases in the middle. There are 13 residues in the CDR3. Germline loops: CDR1 SGHRS, CDR2 YFSETQ.

The rearrangement uses TRBV7-2 and TRBJ2-3; D is perhaps TRBD2 (7 bases). Trimming shortened V by 3 bases and J by 4 bases, and 11 bases separated the two germline ends. The length of the CDR3 is 14 residues. The germline V gene has CDR1 SGHTA and CDR2 FQGNSA. The CDR3 sequence is CASSLVGGPDTQYF. CDR3 sequence (DNA): TGTGCCAGCAGCTTGGTGGGGGGGCCAGATACGCAGTATTTT.

The rearrangement links TRBV6-2 or TRBV6-3 to TRBJ2-1, with 14 positions matching TRBD2. The CDR3 is 20 amino acids. Germline CDR1 and CDR2: MNHEY and SVGEGT. The ends lost 5 bases at V and 3 bases at J; junction bases unmatched: 15. The CDR3 here is CASSPTGLAGDLASYNEQFF. As DNA, the CDR3 is TGTGCCAGCAGTCCAACGGGACTAGCGGGGGACCTCGCAAGCTACAATGAGCAGTTCTTC.

The CDR3 loop reads CASSMRSGGTEAFF. The CDR3 DNA reads as TGTGCCAGTAGTATGCGGTCAGGGGGCACTGAAGCTTTCTTT. This chain uses TRBV19 with TRBJ1-1; 7 bases are shared with TRBD1. Germline-derived CDR1 and CDR2 are LNHDA and SQIVND (reference sequence). J gave up 4 bases and V 3 bases, and 5 bases lay outside the gene matches. The CDR3 runs to 14 residues.

The chain couples TRBV7-3 to TRBJ2-1, with TRBD2 as a possible D gene (7 bases). The CDR3 is 16 residues long. Germline V lookup: CDR1 SGHTA, CDR2 FQGTGA. The germline V and J ends were trimmed by 2 bases and 4 bases, with 15 bases remaining between them. The DNA for the CDR3 is TGTGCCAGCAGCTTAGTTGCGGGGGCGGGATACAATGAGCAGTTCTTC. This sequence encodes CASSLVAGAGYNEQFF.

This clone has more than one count but fewer than ten. V and J are TRBV6-5 and TRBJ2-1, with 12 bases matching TRBD2. Germline V lookup: CDR1 MNHEY, CDR2 SVGAGI. The CDR3 spans 16 residues. Trimming cost V 4 bases and J 2 bases; bases outside gene matches: 3. CDR3 sequence: CASSSWTSGAYNEQFF. In nucleotides, the CDR3 is TGTGCCAGCAGTTCCTGGACTAGCGGGGCCTACAATGAGCAGTTCTTC.

This clone was observed once. The chain joins TRBV20-1 to TRBJ1-2, with no clear D. The CDR3 is made up of 10 amino acids. CDR1 DFQATT and CDR2 SNEGSKA come from the germline V gene (reference sequence). Trimming took 3 bases from V and 6 from J, leaving 5 bases between them. CDR3 sequence: CSASYNGYTF. As DNA, the CDR3 is TGCAGTGCTAGTTATAATGGCTACACCTTC.

The genes are TRBV9 and TRBJ2-5; 8 bases are shared with TRBD2. This CDR3 contains 15 residues. The germline gives CDR1 SGDLS, CDR2 YYNGEE. The V segment lost 4 bases and the J segment 2 bases; nucleotides outside the gene matches: 7. The DNA of the CDR3 is TGTGCCAGCAGCCGTAGCGGGACCTATCAAGAGACCCAGTACTTC. Translated, it gives CASSRSGTYQETQYF.

This clone was detected only once. V usage is TRBV11-3 and J usage is TRBJ2-3; TRBD2 agrees at 12 bases. The CDR3 length is 17 residues. V was pared by 6 bases and J by 2 bases, with 9 bases of the junction left unmatched. Germline-derived CDR1 and CDR2 are SGHNT and YENEEA. CDR3 DNA sequence: TGTGCCAGCAGACCTATCTCTAGCGGGGGGGCCACAGATACGCAGTATTTT. Amino acid sequence: CASRPISSGGATDTQYF.

This sequence joins TRBV7-9 and TRBJ2-2, with TRBD1 as a possible D gene (6 bases). Germline CDR1 and CDR2: SEHNR and FQNEAQ (reference sequence). The CDR3 sequence is 13 residues long. Trimming took off 5 bases at V and 6 bases at J, with 10 bases between the two ends. CDR3 DNA: TGTGCCAGCAGCGCCACAGGGTCCGGGGAGCTGTTTTTT. Its protein product is CASSATGSGELFF.

V is TRBV5-1 and J is TRBJ1-1; no reliable D call. The CDR3 length is 14 residues. Deletions cut 0 bases from V and 5 bases from J, with 11 bases between. Germline-derived CDR1 and CDR2 are SGHRS and YFSETQ. Here the CDR3 DNA reads TGCGCCAGCAGCTTGGTCGGGGTGGCGACTGAAGCTTTCTTT. Translated: CASSLVGVATEAFF.